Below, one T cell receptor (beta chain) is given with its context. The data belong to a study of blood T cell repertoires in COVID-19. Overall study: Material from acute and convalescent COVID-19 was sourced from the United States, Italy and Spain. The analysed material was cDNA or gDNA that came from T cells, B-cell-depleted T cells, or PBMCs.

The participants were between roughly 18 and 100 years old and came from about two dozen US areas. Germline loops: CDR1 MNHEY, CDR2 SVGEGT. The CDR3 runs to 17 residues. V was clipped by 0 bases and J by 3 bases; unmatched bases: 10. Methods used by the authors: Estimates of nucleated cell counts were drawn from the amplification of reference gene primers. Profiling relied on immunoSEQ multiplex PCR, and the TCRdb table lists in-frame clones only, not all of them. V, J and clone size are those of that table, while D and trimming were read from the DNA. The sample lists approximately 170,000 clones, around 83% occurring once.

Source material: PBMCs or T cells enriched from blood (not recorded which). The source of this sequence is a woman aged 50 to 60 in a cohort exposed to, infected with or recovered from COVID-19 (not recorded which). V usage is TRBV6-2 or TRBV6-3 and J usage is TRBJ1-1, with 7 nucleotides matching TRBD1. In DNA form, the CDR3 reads TGTGCCAGCAGTTACTCGAATAGGGGGCGGATTGACACTGAAGCTTTCTTT. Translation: CASSYSNRGRIDTEAFF.